The TCR beta chain under discussion was sequenced for a study of vaccination effects on CD4 cells after COVID-19 (dated by TCRdb to between 2020 and 2023). At the level of the whole study: Across the study, the median time from the second dose to post-vaccine sampling was 72 days (range 14 to 241). In both COVID-19 convalescent patients and infection-naive vaccine recipients, the study compared SARS-CoV-2 spike-specific CD4+ TCR repertoires from before mRNA vaccination with those from after it. A total of 10 COVID-19 convalescent patients and a few SARS-CoV-2-naive healthy vaccine recipients were included in the full study. The Oncomine TCR Beta short-read assay on an Illumina iSeq 100 was used to sequence cultures from other donors in the study.

On this clone: Its cognate antigen has yet to be identified. Base qualities are not provided; no much larger clone lies one nucleotide away.

Libraries were prepared through the immunoSEQ multiplex PCR assay. TCR beta CDR3 sequencing was performed on DNA from the cultured, isolated CD4+ T cells. In the authors' own workflow: Non-productive TCR sequences were discarded, and reads were trimmed to the CDR3 region, with only CDR3s of 7 or more amino acids retained. Antigen-specific clonotypes were identified with the MANAFEST web app by comparing expansion in peptide wells against reference cultures. To be called positive, a clone needed expansion at FDR<0.05 compared with the reference and with all other wells, an odds ratio greater than 5, and a frequency greater than 0.1% in two replicate wells. A clonotype was defined as cross-reactive if the clonotype was significantly expanded both in SARS-CoV-2 spike wells and in at least one common cold coronavirus spike condition. CDR3 similarity was assessed by Levenshtein distance using the stringdist R package, and unrooted trees were constructed with ape in R 3.6.1. Sourced from immuneACCESS, this table was stored by TCRdb with only in-frame sequences that have V and J called. A share of the clones is absent; for the studies checked, an unresolved V gene accounts for under half, and the remainder has no known explanation. V and J calls and clone size follow that table, whereas D and trimming were derived from the DNA. In this sample the table shows about 27,000 clones, 83% of which occur a single time. Almost 1.5% of the sample is held by the ten biggest clonotypes.

In the ViraFEST assay, PBMC were stimulated with viral peptide pools, and TCR sequencing was then used to find antigen-specific CD4+ T cell clonotypes based on their expansion. After more than nine days of culture, CD4+ T cells were isolated with the EasySep CD4+ T cell isolation kit. Participants received two doses of either the BNT162b2 or the mRNA-1273 mRNA SARS-CoV-2 vaccine. Healthy vaccine recipients had no prior SARS-CoV-2 infection, confirmed by negative nucleocapsid antibodies before and after vaccination. Approximately 2 million PBMC per well were cultured in IMDM with about 5% human AB serum, 10 IU/ml IL-2 and gentamicin, plus 10 ug/ml peptides. On days 3 and 7, half of the culture medium was replaced with fresh IL-2-containing medium. Unless noted otherwise, every peptide stimulation condition was cultured in triplicate wells. Using Ficoll-Paque Plus gradient centrifugation, PBMC were separated from whole blood and then either used fresh or cryopreserved at -140C. The spike proteins of SARS-CoV-2 and of the common cold coronaviruses HCoV-NL63, HCoV-OC43 and HCoV-229E were spanned by overlapping peptide pools. The QIAamp micro DNA kit was used to extract genomic DNA from the cultured CD4+ T cells.

Results the study describes overall, beyond this receptor: The study was limited by a small number of convalescent patients and lacked early post-infection timepoints. Among healthy vaccine recipients, nearly all vaccine-induced clones were SARS-CoV-2 mono-reactive, and just 1 of 255 was cross-reactive with common cold coronaviruses. Both infection-induced and vaccine-induced clones contracted markedly at late post-vaccination timepoints, which is consistent with waning T cell responses.

The receptor was isolated from a human donor who received a COVID-19 vaccine. Some clones in this sample may be carry-over from other donors' samples. Here the sequenced sample was CD4+ T cells from PBMCs cultured with HCoV-NL63 spike peptides, taken after COVID-19 vaccination. The cell subset or site label, as the study defines it: HCoV-NL63 spike overlapping peptide pool stimulation.

The CDR3: CASSRLAGEQYV. The DNA is as follows: TGTGCCAGCAGCCGCTTAGCGGGGGAGCAGTACGTC. The chain couples TRBV11-2 to TRBJ2-7, with 8 middle bases fitting TRBD2. The CDR3 contains 12 residues, cysteine and valine counted. The CDR3 DNA has 36 bases and is translated from base 1. Looking up the germline V gene yields CDR1 SGHAT and CDR2 FQNNGV. Trimming leaves V shorter by 5 bases and J shorter by 7 bases, with the junction holding 4 bases beyond the gene matches.